Sequencing of this T cell receptor (beta chain) was carried out in a study of Ad26.COV2.S vaccination and SARS-CoV-2 variants. Study overall: Doses of Ad26.COV2.S were injected into muscle once or twice, 56 days apart. Findings and caveats of the study: Spike-specific TCR breadth was greater after Ad26.COV2.S than placebo. Once vaccination had occurred, spike-specific CD8+ and CD4+ T cell responses reportedly showed substantial breadth.

Germline-derived CDR1 and CDR2 are WNHNN and SYGVQD (reference sequence). The CDR3 is 15 residues long. The V end was cut by 2 bases, the J end by 0 bases, with 8 bases between. A note on this clone: Its cognate antigen is unknown.

The treatment denotes: roughly 18 received Ad26.COV2.S at low or high dose, single or two shots; 5 received placebo; per-sample allocation not given. After the first vaccine or placebo injection, samples were drawn on day 63. An adult aged 18-55 years in Boston served as the donor. TCRdb's copy holds only in-frame clones and misses some; the assay was immunoSEQ multiplex PCR. The table shows a few hundred thousand clones, with about 80% occurring only once. The chain has TRBV10-1 and TRBJ2-1; tentatively, D is TRBD1 (5 bases). The clonotype originates from a person between 18 and 59 years old who received the Ad26.COV2.S COVID-19 vaccine or a placebo. Sequences were derived from peripheral blood, sampled in a trial of Ad26.COV2.S vaccine versus placebo. DNA for the CDR3: TGCGCCAGCAGTGAGAGGGGTATCTCCTACAATGAGCAGTTCTTC. This gives the protein CASSERGISYNEQFF.